The 5 T cell receptor beta chains presented below share a single source sample, sequenced in a study of T cells in Graves' hyperthyroidism and ophthalmopathy. There were TCR beta CDR3 regions amplified from RNA transcripts. Initially, a first-round RT-PCR of the TCR CDR3 employed the HTBI primer set. TCRdb redid the calling of the multiplex PCR reads with MiXCR, one entry per CDR3 protein. In the table there are hundreds of thousands of distinct CDR3 sequences, nearly 20% of which are singletons. Sequences were obtained from blood. The receptors originated from a man in his forties with Graves' ophthalmopathy.

This clonotype was detected a few times. The chain has TRBV19 and TRBJ2-2; 10 nucleotides agree with TRBD1. The CDR3 consists of 14 residues. Germline V lookup: CDR1 LNHDA, CDR2 SQIVND (reference sequence). With 5 bases clipped from V and 5 bases from J, the junction kept 2 bases outside the gene matches. The CDR3 DNA follows: TGTGCCAGTAGTGGGACAGGGGTAACCGGGGAGCTGTTTTTT. This codes for CASSGTGVTGELFF.

This clonotype has a count of ten or more. The V call is TRBV20-1, the J call TRBJ2-7; D ambiguous. Per the germline V gene, CDR1 is DFQATT and CDR2 is SNEGSKA (reference sequence). V was trimmed by 4 bases and J by 0 bases, leaving 10 bases between them. The CDR3 has 13 amino acids. In nucleotides, the CDR3 is TGCAGTGCTAAGGGATCGAGCTCCTACGAGCAGTACTTC. This codes for CSAKGSSSYEQYF.

The gene calls are TRBV6-1 and TRBJ1-1; D call uncertain. The length of the CDR3 is 13 residues. Germline V CDR1 and CDR2: MNHNS, SASEGT. Trimming removed 7 bases at V and 0 bases at J, with 9 bases between. CDR3 residues: CASMAEMNTEAFF. Here the CDR3 DNA reads TGTGCCAGCATGGCAGAAATGAACACTGAAGCTTTCTTT.

The chain employs TRBV6-1 and TRBJ1-2; possibly TRBD1 for D (5 bases). The V end lost 6 bases, the J end lost 7 bases, and 30 bases lay between the germline ends. This CDR3 comprises 18 residues. Germline lookup yields CDR1 MNHNS and CDR2 SASEGT. The CDR3: CASRGGWLGHRQVRGYTF. The CDR3 DNA reads TGTGCCAGCAGGGGAGGATGGCTAGGACATAGGCAGGTCCGTGGCTACACCTTC.

In this sample, this clonotype turned up a few times. The chain couples TRBV20-1 to TRBJ1-2, with TRBD1 matching 9 bases. V trimming: 3 bases; J trimming: 0 bases; junction bases outside the gene matches: 2. Germline loops: CDR1 DFQATT, CDR2 SNEGSKA (reference sequence). The CDR3 is made up of 14 amino acids. In nucleotides, the CDR3 is TGCAGTGCTAGTACAGGGGGCGCTAACTATGGCTACACCTTC. Its translation is CSASTGGANYGYTF.